The sequence of this TCR beta chain was determined in a study of shared clonotypes between healthy human individuals. Whole-study results and caveats: It was observed that roughly 5.4% of naive CD4 clonotypes were shared across four donors. The expectation was that sequencing depth would affect clonotype sharing among donors.

Assay execution took place at the deep level. Sequencing was performed with immunoSEQ multiplex PCR; in TCRdb, only in-frame clones are kept and a portion is missing. The table shows roughly 2 million clones, with about 94% occurring only once. CD45RO-negative cells were positively selected for CCR7, leaving out terminally differentiated effector memory CD45RA+ cells. The V and J ends lost 3 bases and 4 bases respectively, with 9 bases between them. The CDR3 length is 14 residues. CDR1 and CDR2 from the germline V gene are WNHNN and SYGVQD (reference sequence). On this clone itself: Its antigen is unknown.

Sequenced sample: naive CD8+ T cells sorted from blood. The sequence derives from a young man in good health. This chain joins TRBV10-1 and TRBJ1-4; D gene ambiguous. The CDR3 protein is CASSEGRSNEKLFF. The CDR3 coding sequence is TGCGCCAGCAGTGAAGGCCGAAGTAATGAAAAACTGTTTTTT.